This T cell receptor beta chain was retrieved from a study of Graves' ophthalmopathy and Graves' hyperthyroidism. On the study more broadly: No progression to ophthalmopathy over 18 months defined stable hyperthyroidism.

The germline gives CDR1 DFQATT, CDR2 SNEGSKA (reference sequence). The CDR3 loop spans 14 amino acids. V trimming: 5 bases; J trimming: 4 bases; junction bases outside the gene matches: 5. Clinical symptoms, serum thyroxine, TRAb, thyroid ultrasound and orbital computed tomography formed the basis of diagnosis. This clonotype showed up just a few times. Amplified TCR beta CDR3 regions were obtained using RNA transcripts as template. Second-round multiplex PCR came after a first-round RT-PCR that employed HTBI primers. MiXCR was run by TCRdb on the multiplex PCR reads, yielding one entry per CDR3 protein. In the table there are around 1.1 million distinct CDR3 sequences, roughly 35% of which are singletons.

Sequenced input: peripheral blood or thyroid tissue (not recorded which). The chain has TRBV20-1 and TRBJ2-7; 13 bases line up with TRBD2. The receptor comes from an adult man with Graves' hyperthyroidism. The CDR3 coding sequence is TGCAGTGCTCTGGGACTAGCGGGAATATACGAGCAGTACTTC. Its translation: CSALGLAGIYEQYF.